Below, one T cell receptor beta chain is given with its context. In the original processing: Reference gene primer amplification yielded estimated nucleated cell counts. Measured with immunoSEQ multiplex PCR; TCRdb has only the in-frame clones, and not every one. That table is the source of V, J and clone size, and D and trimming were worked out from the DNA. The repertoire has fewer than 250,000 clones, around nine tenths of them found once; the top ten carry around 2.7%. The data stem from a study of blood T cell repertoires in COVID-19. The wider study: Italy, Spain and the United States were the sources of the convalescent and acute COVID-19 samples.

CDR1 and CDR2 (germline): SGHTS, YDEGEE. The CDR3 contains 14 residues. Trimming pared 2 bases from V and 2 bases from J, leaving 7 bases between. V is TRBV5-8 and J is TRBJ1-4, with a tentative D call TRBD1 (5 bases). The TCR sequence derives from a man in his 60s with acute or convalescent COVID-19. Sequencing input: peripheral blood. CDR3 DNA sequence: TGTGCCAGCAGCTTCAGGGCCACTAATGAAAAACTGTTTTTT. This gives the protein CASSFRATNEKLFF. Complete variable domain (other parts from reference TRBV5-8 and TRBJ1-4): EAGVTQSPTHLIKTRGQQATLRCSPISGHTSVYWYQQALGLGLQFLLWYDEGEERNRGNFPPRFSGRQFPNYSSELNVNALELEDSALYLCASSFRATNEKLFFGSGTQLSVL.